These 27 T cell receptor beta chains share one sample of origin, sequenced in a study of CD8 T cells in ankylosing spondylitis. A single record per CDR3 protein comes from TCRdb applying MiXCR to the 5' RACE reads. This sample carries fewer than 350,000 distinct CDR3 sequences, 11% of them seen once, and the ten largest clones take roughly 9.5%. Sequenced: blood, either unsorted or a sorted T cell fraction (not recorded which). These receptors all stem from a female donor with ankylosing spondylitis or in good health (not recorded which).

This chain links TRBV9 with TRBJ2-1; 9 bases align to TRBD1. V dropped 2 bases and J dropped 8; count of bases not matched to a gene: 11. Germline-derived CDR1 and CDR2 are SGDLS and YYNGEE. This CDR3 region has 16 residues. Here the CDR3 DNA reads TGTGCCAGCAGCGTTCCGGGACAGGGAATGTCGGATGAGCAGTTCTTC. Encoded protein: CASSVPGQGMSDEQFF. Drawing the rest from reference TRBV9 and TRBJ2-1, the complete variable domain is DSGVTQTPKHLITATGQRVTLRCSPRSGDLSVYWYQQSLDQGLQFLIQYYNGEERAKGNILERFSAQQFPDLHSELNLSSLELGDSALYFCASSVPGQGMSDEQFFGPGTRLTVL.

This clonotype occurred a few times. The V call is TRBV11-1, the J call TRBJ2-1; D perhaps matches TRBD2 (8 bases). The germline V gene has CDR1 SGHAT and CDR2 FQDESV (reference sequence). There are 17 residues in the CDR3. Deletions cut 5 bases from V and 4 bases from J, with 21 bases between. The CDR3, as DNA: TGTGCCAGCAGCCTGAGCAGGGGGACTAGTAGTTACAATGAGCAGTTCTTC. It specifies CASSLSRGTSSYNEQFF.

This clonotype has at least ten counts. The CDR3 DNA reads as TGCAGTGCGGCGAGAGGACTAGCGGGAACCGATACGCAGTATTTT. It translates to CSAARGLAGTDTQYF. The V gene is TRBV20-1, the J gene TRBJ2-3, with 12 bases that match TRBD2. Germline-derived CDR1 and CDR2 are DFQATT and SNEGSKA (reference sequence). The length of the CDR3 is 15 residues. The V and J ends lost 6 bases and 6 bases, in that order; junction bases with no gene match: 10.

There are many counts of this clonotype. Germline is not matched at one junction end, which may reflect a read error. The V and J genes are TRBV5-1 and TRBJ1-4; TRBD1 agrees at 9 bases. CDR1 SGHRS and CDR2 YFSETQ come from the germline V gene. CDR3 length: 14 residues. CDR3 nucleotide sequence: TGTGCCAGCAGTCCCGGGACAGGGAGGGAAAAACTGTTTTTT. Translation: CASSPGTGREKLFF.

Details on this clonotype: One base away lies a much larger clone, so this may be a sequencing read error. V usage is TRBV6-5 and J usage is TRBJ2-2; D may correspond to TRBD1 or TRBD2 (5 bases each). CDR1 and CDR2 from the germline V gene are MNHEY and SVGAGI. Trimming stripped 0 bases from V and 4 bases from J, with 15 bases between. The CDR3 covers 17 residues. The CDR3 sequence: CASSYSLGVGSTGELFF. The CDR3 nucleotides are TGTGCCAGCAGTTACTCGCTGGGGGTTGGCAGCACCGGGGAGCTGTTTTTT.

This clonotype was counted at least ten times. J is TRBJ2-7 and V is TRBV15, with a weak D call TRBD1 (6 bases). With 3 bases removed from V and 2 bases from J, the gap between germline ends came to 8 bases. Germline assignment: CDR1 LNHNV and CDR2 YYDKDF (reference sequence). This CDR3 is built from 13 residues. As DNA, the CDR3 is TGTGCCACCAGCAGGGACAGACCCTACGAGCAGTACTTC. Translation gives CATSRDRPYEQYF. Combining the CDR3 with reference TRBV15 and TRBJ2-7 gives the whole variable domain DAMVIQNPRYQVTQFGKPVTLSCSQTLNHNVMYWYQQKSSQAPKLLFHYYDKDFNNEADTPDNFQSRRPNTSFCFLDIRSPGLGDTAMYLCATSRDRPYEQYFGPGTRLTVT.

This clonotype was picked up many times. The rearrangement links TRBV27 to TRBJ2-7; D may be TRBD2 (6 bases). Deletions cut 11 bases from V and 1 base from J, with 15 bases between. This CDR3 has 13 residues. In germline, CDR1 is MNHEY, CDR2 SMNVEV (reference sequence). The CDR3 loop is CACSLGGSYEQYF. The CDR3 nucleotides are TGTGCCTGCTCGTTGGGAGGATCCTACGAGCAGTACTTC.

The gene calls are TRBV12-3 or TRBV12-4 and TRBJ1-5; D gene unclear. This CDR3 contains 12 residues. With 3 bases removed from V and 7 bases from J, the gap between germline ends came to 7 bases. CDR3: CASSFGRQPQHF. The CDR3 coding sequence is TGTGCCAGCAGTTTCGGTCGGCAGCCCCAGCATTTT.

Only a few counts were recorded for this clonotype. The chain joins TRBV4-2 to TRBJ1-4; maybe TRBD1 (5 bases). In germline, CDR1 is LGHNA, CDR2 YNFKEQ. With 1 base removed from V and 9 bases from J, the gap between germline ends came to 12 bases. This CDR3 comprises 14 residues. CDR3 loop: CASSQGAGFQKLFF. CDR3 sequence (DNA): TGTGCCAGCAGCCAAGGGGCAGGGTTTCAAAAACTGTTTTTT.

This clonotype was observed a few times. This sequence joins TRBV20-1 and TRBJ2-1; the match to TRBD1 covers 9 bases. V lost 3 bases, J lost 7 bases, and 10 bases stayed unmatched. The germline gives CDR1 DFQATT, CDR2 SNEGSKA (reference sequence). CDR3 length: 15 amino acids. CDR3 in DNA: TGCAGTGCTAGCTCGGGGACAGGGATGCAGAATGAGCAGTTCTTC. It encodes CSASSGTGMQNEQFF.

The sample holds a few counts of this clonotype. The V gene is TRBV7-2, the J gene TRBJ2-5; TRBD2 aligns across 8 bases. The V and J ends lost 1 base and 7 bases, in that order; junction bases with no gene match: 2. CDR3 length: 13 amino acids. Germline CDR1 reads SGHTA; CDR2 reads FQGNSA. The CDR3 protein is CASSLDGRGTQYF. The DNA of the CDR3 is TGTGCCAGCAGCTTAGACGGGAGGGGGACCCAGTACTTC.

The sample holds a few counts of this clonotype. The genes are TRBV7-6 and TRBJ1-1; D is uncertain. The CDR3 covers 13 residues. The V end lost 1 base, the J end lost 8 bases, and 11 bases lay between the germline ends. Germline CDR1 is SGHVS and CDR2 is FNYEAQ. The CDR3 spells CASSLEQLGEAFF. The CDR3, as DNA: TGTGCCAGCAGCTTAGAACAGCTCGGGGAAGCTTTCTTT.

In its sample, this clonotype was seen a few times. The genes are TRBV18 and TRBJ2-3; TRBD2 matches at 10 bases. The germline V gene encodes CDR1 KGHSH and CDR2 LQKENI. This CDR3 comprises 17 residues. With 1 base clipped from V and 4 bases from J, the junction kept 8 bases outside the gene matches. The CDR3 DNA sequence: TGTGCCAGCTCACCACTGGCCGGGACTAGCGATGCAGATACGCAGTATTTT. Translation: CASSPLAGTSDADTQYF. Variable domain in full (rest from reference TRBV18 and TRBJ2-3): NAGVMQNPRHLVRRRGQEARLRCSPMKGHSHVYWYRQLPEEGLKFMVYLQKENIIDESGMPKERFSAEFPKEGPSILRIQQVVRGDSAAYFCASSPLAGTSDADTQYFGPGTRLTVL.

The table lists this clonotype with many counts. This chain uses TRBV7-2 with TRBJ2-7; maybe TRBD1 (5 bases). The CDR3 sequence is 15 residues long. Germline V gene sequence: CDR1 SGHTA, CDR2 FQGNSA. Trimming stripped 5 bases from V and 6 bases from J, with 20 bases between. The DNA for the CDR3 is TGTGCCAGCAGCCATTCAGGGATACTGTTAGGCGAGCAGTACTTC. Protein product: CASSHSGILLGEQYF.

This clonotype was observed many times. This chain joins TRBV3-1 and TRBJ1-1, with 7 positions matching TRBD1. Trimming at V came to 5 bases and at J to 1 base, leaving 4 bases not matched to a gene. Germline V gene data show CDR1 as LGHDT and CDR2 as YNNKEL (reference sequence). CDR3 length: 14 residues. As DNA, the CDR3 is TGTGCCAGCAGCGCCCGACAGGGGAACACTGAAGCTTTCTTT. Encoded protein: CASSARQGNTEAFF.

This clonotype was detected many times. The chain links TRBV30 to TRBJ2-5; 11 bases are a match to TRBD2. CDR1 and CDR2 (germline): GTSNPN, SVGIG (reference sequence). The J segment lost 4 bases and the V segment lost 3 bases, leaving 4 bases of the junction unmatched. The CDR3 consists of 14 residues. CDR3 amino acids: CAWSLAGGIETQYF. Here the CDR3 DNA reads TGTGCCTGGAGCTTAGCGGGGGGGATAGAGACCCAGTACTTC.

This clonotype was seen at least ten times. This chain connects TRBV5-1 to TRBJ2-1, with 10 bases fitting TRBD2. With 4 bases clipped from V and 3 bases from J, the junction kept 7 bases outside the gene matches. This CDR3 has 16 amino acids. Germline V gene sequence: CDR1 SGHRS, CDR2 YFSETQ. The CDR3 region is CASSAQLAGSYNEQFF. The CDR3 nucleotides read TGCGCCAGCAGCGCCCAACTAGCGGGGAGCTACAATGAGCAGTTCTTC.

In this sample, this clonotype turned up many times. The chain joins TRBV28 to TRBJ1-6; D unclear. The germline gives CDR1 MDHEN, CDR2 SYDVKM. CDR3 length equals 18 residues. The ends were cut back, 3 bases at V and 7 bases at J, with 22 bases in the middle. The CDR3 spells CASSFMDHRRIRNSPLHF. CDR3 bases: TGTGCCAGCAGTTTTATGGACCACCGAAGGATCCGGAATTCACCCCTCCACTTT.

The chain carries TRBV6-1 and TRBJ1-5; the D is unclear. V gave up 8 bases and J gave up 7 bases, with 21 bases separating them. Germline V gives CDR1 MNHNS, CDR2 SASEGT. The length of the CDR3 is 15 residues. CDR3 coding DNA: TGTGCCAGCTCCCCCCGGGGTGGGCTTAGGCAGCCCCAGCATTTT. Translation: CASSPRGGLRQPQHF.

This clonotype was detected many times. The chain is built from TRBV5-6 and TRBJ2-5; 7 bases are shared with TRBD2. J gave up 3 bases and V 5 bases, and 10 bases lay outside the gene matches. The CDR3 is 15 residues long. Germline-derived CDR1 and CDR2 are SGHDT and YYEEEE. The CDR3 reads CASSSRSGGKETQYF. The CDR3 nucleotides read TGTGCCAGCAGTTCTCGGTCGGGAGGCAAAGAGACCCAGTACTTC.

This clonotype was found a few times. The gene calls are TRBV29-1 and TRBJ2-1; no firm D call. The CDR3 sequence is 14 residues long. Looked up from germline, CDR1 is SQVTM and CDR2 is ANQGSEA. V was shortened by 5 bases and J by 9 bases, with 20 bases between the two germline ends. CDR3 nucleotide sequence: TGCAGCGTTAAAACGTCGGGCCCCCGCGGTGAGCAGTTCTTC. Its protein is CSVKTSGPRGEQFF.

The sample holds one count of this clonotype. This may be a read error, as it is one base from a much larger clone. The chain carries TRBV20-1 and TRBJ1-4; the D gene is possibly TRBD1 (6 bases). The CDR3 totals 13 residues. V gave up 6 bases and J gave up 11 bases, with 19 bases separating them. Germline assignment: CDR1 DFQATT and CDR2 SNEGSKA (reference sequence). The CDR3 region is CSAPGYPGDKLFF. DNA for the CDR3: TGCAGTGCCCCGGGGTACCCAGGGGATAAACTGTTTTTT.

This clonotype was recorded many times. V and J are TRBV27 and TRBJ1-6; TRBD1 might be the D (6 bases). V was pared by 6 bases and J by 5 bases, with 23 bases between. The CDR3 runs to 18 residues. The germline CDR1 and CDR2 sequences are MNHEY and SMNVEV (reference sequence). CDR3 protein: CASRLLKTGSLDNSPLHF. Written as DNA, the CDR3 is TGTGCCAGCAGACTACTCAAAACAGGGAGCCTCGATAATTCACCCCTCCACTTT.

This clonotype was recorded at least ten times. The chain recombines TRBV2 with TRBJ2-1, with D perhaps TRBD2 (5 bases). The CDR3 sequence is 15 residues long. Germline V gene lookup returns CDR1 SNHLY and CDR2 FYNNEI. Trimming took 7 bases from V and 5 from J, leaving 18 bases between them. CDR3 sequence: CASTAGWRPNNEQFF. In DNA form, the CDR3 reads TGTGCCAGCACGGCAGGTTGGAGGCCTAACAATGAGCAGTTCTTC.

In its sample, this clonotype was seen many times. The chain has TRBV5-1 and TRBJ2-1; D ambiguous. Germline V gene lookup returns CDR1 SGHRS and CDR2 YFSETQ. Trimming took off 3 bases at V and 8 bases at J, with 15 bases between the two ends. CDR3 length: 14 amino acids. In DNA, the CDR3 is TGCGCCAGCAGCTCTCGGCCCCTCGGCGATGAGCAGTTCTTC. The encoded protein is CASSSRPLGDEQFF.

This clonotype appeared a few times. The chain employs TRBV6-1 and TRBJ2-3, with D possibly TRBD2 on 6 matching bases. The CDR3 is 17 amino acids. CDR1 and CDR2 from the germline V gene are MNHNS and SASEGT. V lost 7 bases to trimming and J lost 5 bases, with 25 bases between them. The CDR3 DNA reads TGTGCCAGCACGTACCGGGGGTGGGGACCTTACATAGATACGCAGTATTTT. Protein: CASTYRGWGPYIDTQYF.

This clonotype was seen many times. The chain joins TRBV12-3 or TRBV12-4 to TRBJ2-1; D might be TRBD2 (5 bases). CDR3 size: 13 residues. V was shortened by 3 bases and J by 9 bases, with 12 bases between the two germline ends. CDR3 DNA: TGTGCCAGCAGTTTCCGCCAGGCGGGTGAGCAGTTCTTC. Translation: CASSFRQAGEQFF.